A selection of T cell receptor beta chains follows, all from one sample in a study of blood T cell repertoires in COVID-19. Profiled with immunoSEQ multiplex PCR; TCRdb holds only in-frame clones, not every one. The data contain around 190,000 clones, about 89% of them singletons. Sequencing input: peripheral blood. The receptors shown here come from a man between 18 and 29 years old who had recovered from COVID-19. CDR3s include the opening cysteine and the closing phenylalanine or tryptophan. Each record gives: V gene, J gene, clone size, D gene, CDR3 DNA, CDR3 protein. A D gene is named only where the DNA matches it firmly. Size tells how often a clone was seen (once, few, many) or the class of an expanded clone, and some rows leave it out.

V: TRBV3-1/TRBV3-2; J: TRBJ2-2; size: NA; D: NA; DNA: TGTGCCAGCAGCCGCGGAGGGCGGGGTAACACCGGGGAGCTGTTTTTT; CDR3: CASSRGGRGNTGELFF
V: TRBV3-1/TRBV3-2; J: TRBJ2-3; size: many; D: NA; DNA: TGTGCCAGCAGCCAAGATCGGGGAGCGCATAGCACAGATACGCAGTATTTT; CDR3: CASSQDRGAHSTDTQYF
V: TRBV29-1; J: TRBJ2-7; size: NA; D: NA; DNA: TGCAGCGTTGAGGATCGCAGCGGCAACTCCTACGAGCAGTACTTC; CDR3: CSVEDRSGNSYEQYF
V: TRBV19; J: TRBJ1-5; size: NA; D: NA; DNA: TGTGCCAGTAGTCCGCGGGGAGAACGCCAGCCCCAGCATTTT; CDR3: CASSPRGERQPQHF
V: TRBV19; J: TRBJ1-2; size: NA; D: TRBD1; DNA: TGTGCCAGTAGCCCCCTGGAGGGGGCAGGGTATGGCTACACCTTC; CDR3: CASSPLEGAGYGYTF
V: TRBV2; J: TRBJ2-7; size: few; D: NA; DNA: TGTGCCAGCAGTGACCGGGTGATCTTCTACGAGCAGTACTTC; CDR3: CASSDRVIFYEQYF
V: TRBV19; J: TRBJ2-7; size: NA; D: NA; DNA: TGTGCCAGTAGTCCTCCAGTAGCCGCCTACGAGCAGTACTTC; CDR3: CASSPPVAAYEQYF
V: TRBV14; J: TRBJ1-2; size: once; D: TRBD1; DNA: TGTGCCAGCAGCCAAGATTGGAGACAGGGCCCCTATGGCTACACCTTC; CDR3: CASSQDWRQGPYGYTF
V: TRBV4-2; J: TRBJ2-1; size: once; D: NA; DNA: TGTGCCAGCAGCCAAGATTCGGCAGGTTGGGGCGTGGGGTTCTTC; CDR3: CASSQDSAGWGVGFF
V: TRBV29-1; J: TRBJ2-7; size: NA; D: NA; DNA: TGCAGCGTTAAAGGGGCAGGGAATCGAGTCTACGAGCAGTACTTC; CDR3: CSVKGAGNRVYEQYF
V: TRBV5-1; J: TRBJ2-3; size: NA; D: TRBD2; DNA: TGCGCCTCCCGAGAGGCGGGAGCAGATACGCAGTATTTT; CDR3: CASREAGADTQYF
V: TRBV7-3; J: TRBJ2-1; size: NA; D: NA; DNA: TGTGCCAGCAGCTTAACCCGAGGCTCCTACAATGAGCAGTTCTTC; CDR3: CASSLTRGSYNEQFF
V: TRBV7-2; J: TRBJ2-3; size: NA; D: NA; DNA: TGTGCCAGCAGCTTATCCCGGACAATGACAGATACGCAGTATTTT; CDR3: CASSLSRTMTDTQYF
V: TRBV6-4; J: TRBJ2-2; size: many; D: NA; DNA: TGTGCCAGCACCCCGGAAGGGGGGAACACCGGGGAGCTGTTTTTT; CDR3: CASTPEGGNTGELFF
V: TRBV24-1; J: TRBJ2-1; size: once; D: NA; DNA: TGTGCCACCAGTGATCCGGGAGAGGTCGACAATGAGCAGTTCTTC; CDR3: CATSDPGEVDNEQFF
V: TRBV5-1; J: TRBJ1-2; size: NA; D: TRBD1; DNA: TGCGCCAGCAGCTCTGAGGGACAGGGGGCGTCTGGCTACACCTTC; CDR3: CASSSEGQGASGYTF
V: TRBV7-9; J: TRBJ1-2; size: NA; D: TRBD1; DNA: TGTGCCAGCAGCGCCTGGGACAGATACTATGGCTACACCTTC; CDR3: CASSAWDRYYGYTF
V: TRBV7-2; J: TRBJ2-7; size: NA; D: NA; DNA: TGTGCCAGCAGCAAATCCGGGACAACGAGCGACGAGCAGTACTTC; CDR3: CASSKSGTTSDEQYF
V: TRBV7-9; J: TRBJ2-5; size: NA; D: TRBD1; DNA: TGTGCCAGCAGCTTACCGGTCGGGACAGGCGATCGGGAGACCCAGTACTTC; CDR3: CASSLPVGTGDRETQYF
V: TRBV5-1; J: TRBJ1-1; size: few; D: NA; DNA: TGCGCCAGTTCGCTAGAGACAGTAAACACTGAAGCTTTCTTT; CDR3: CASSLETVNTEAFF
V: TRBV9; J: TRBJ1-1; size: NA; D: NA; DNA: TGTGCCAGCAGCGGTACAGGCCTCACTGAAGCTTTCTTT; CDR3: CASSGTGLTEAFF
V: TRBV18; J: TRBJ1-4; size: NA; D: TRBD1; DNA: TGTGCCAGCTCACCGGACAGGGTGGCTAATGAAAAACTGTTTTTT; CDR3: CASSPDRVANEKLFF
V: TRBV6-6; J: TRBJ1-1; size: once; D: TRBD1; DNA: TGTGCCAGCAGTTACCTCCAAGGGACAGGGCCTGAAGCTTTCTTT; CDR3: CASSYLQGTGPEAFF
V: TRBV2; J: TRBJ2-2; size: NA; D: TRBD1; DNA: TGTGCCAGCAGTGTTACAGGGGCGGACACCGGGGAGCTGTTTTTT; CDR3: CASSVTGADTGELFF
V: TRBV29-1; J: TRBJ2-1; size: NA; D: TRBD2; DNA: TGCAGCGCACTAGGACTAGCGGGAGGGTACAATGAGCAGTTCTTC; CDR3: CSALGLAGGYNEQFF
V: TRBV5-1; J: TRBJ2-5; size: NA; D: TRBD2; DNA: TGCGCCAGCAGCGGACCCACGAGCGGGAGCTTGGAGACCCAGTACTTC; CDR3: CASSGPTSGSLETQYF
V: TRBV15; J: TRBJ2-5; size: NA; D: TRBD2; DNA: TGTGCCACCAGCAGAGGGAGCGGGGTTCTAGAGACCCAGTACTTC; CDR3: CATSRGSGVLETQYF
V: TRBV27; J: TRBJ1-1; size: once; D: NA; DNA: TGTGCCAGCAGTTTATGGGCAGGGGAGGGCACTGAAGCTTTCTTT; CDR3: CASSLWAGEGTEAFF
V: TRBV30; J: TRBJ2-7; size: NA; D: TRBD1; DNA: TGTGCCTGGCGGGCCGGGGACAGGGTCCACGAGCAGTACTTC; CDR3: CAWRAGDRVHEQYF
V: TRBV24-1; J: TRBJ2-3; size: NA; D: TRBD2; DNA: TGTGCCACCCGAGGGACTAGCGGGACAGATACGCAGTATTTT; CDR3: CATRGTSGTDTQYF
V: TRBV10-3; J: TRBJ2-3; size: few; D: TRBD1; DNA: TGTGCCATCAGTGAGTTCAGACAGGGCTTCACAGATACGCAGTATTTT; CDR3: CAISEFRQGFTDTQYF
V: TRBV27; J: TRBJ2-7; size: NA; D: NA; DNA: TGTGCCAGCAGTTTAGCGGTCGCCTACGAGCAGTACTTC; CDR3: CASSLAVAYEQYF
V: TRBV28; J: TRBJ2-1; size: NA; D: TRBD2; DNA: TGTGCCAGCAGGACGGCGGGAGGGCCGAACAATGAGCAGTTCTTC; CDR3: CASRTAGGPNNEQFF
V: TRBV25-1; J: TRBJ1-1; size: NA; D: NA; DNA: TGTGCCAGCAGTGTCCAGACAGATGTATCTGAAGCTTTCTTT; CDR3: CASSVQTDVSEAFF
V: TRBV28; J: TRBJ1-2; size: NA; D: NA; DNA: TGTGCCAGCAGCCCCCGTCCGGGGGGTGGCTACACCTTC; CDR3: CASSPRPGGGYTF
V: TRBV7-9; J: TRBJ1-1; size: once; D: NA; DNA: TGTGCCAGCAGCTTTGAGGCAGGGACATATCGGGAAGCTTTCTTT; CDR3: CASSFEAGTYREAFF